Sequencing of this TCR beta chain was carried out in a study of regulatory T cells in long-lasting Graves disease. V was shortened by 5 bases and J by 10 bases, with 12 bases between the two germline ends. Germline assignment: CDR1 MDHEN and CDR2 SYDVKM. The CDR3 has 12 amino acids. This clonotype was detected ten times or more. The antigen remains unidentified. Study-wide results and limits: Lower TCR diversity was seen in persistent Graves' patients than in newly diagnosed ones.

The authors built TCR beta libraries using iRepertoire HTBI primers and Arm-PCR of CDR3 regions. TCRdb processed the multiplex PCR reads anew with MiXCR; each CDR3 protein has one entry. The sample consists of about 530,000 distinct CDR3 sequences, 15% to 20% of them appearing once. Regarding time point: newly diagnosed GD, antithyroid drugs for less than 3 months. Scientists built the TCR library using RNA that was extracted from PBMCs. Graves' disease diagnosis was established per American Thyroid Association guidelines. These same data were also listed under a study on T cells in Graves' hyperthyroidism and ophthalmopathy. As that study records: Most thyroid clonotypes that were expanded above 0.001 also turned up in blood.

The TCR was taken from a woman aged 35-65 years with Graves disease. The genes are TRBV28 and TRBJ2-1, with D perhaps TRBD2 (6 bases). This material consisted of peripheral blood mononuclear cells (PBMCs), taken at new diagnosis, from a patient treated with antithyroid drugs. In nucleotides, the CDR3 is TGTGCCAGCAGTCTTGGGACTGCGGAGCAGTTCTTC. Residues: CASSLGTAEQFF.